This entry is about one TCR beta chain. The data were taken from a study of blood T cell repertoires in COVID-19. Produced via immunoSEQ multiplex PCR; TCRdb's table is partial and in-frame only. The table has approximately 50,000 clones, over 75% seen once. The CDR3 is made up of 14 amino acids. V dropped 6 bases and J dropped 1; count of bases not matched to a gene: 5. The germline V gene encodes CDR1 SGHTA and CDR2 FQGNSA. The rearrangement links TRBV7-2 to TRBJ1-1, with 7 bases fitting TRBD1. Sequences were obtained from peripheral blood. The receptor was derived from a man aged 65 to 85 with acute or convalescent COVID-19. The chain's CDR3 is CASSRDRQNTEAFF. The DNA of the CDR3 is TGTGCCAGCAGTCGGGACAGACAGAACACTGAAGCTTTCTTT.